Listed here are 8 T cell receptor beta chains from one sample, sequenced in a study of cytomegalovirus exposure and HLA in healthy donors. This PCR relied on a set of 60 Vbeta primers and 13 Jbeta primers. Sequencing used immunoSEQ multiplex PCR; TCRdb keeps in-frame clones, though not all of them. Of some 96,000 clones in the sample, about 75% are singletons; the top ten hold 6.5% to 9%. Sequencing used PBMCs. The receptors were sampled from a man aged 40-49 years in good health and CMV-seropositive.

The chain combines TRBV9 with TRBJ2-2; 7 bases are a match to TRBD1. V gave up 5 bases and J gave up 4 bases; unmatched junction bases: 8. This CDR3 spans 15 amino acids. Germline CDR1 and CDR2: SGDLS and YYNGEE. CDR3 sequence (DNA): TGTGCCAGCAGGCCGGGACAGAGTTCCACCGGGGAGCTGTTTTTT. It specifies CASRPGQSSTGELFF. Full variable domain (rest looked up from reference TRBV9 and TRBJ2-2): DSGVTQTPKHLITATGQRVTLRCSPRSGDLSVYWYQQSLDQGLQFLIQYYNGEERAKGNILERFSAQQFPDLHSELNLSSLELGDSALYFCASRPGQSSTGELFFGEGSRLTVL.

The chain links TRBV28 to TRBJ2-3, with D possibly TRBD1 on 6 matching bases. Germline V gives CDR1 MDHEN, CDR2 SYDVKM. V lost 2 bases to trimming and J lost 6 bases, with 12 bases between them. This CDR3 has 14 amino acids. CDR3 amino acids: CASSLPQGRDTQYF. DNA for the CDR3: TGTGCCAGCAGTTTACCTCAGGGGCGTGATACGCAGTATTTT. Drawing the rest from reference TRBV28 and TRBJ2-3, the complete variable domain is DVKVTQSSRYLVKRTGEKVFLECVQDMDHENMFWYRQDPGLGLRLIYFSYDVKMKEKGDIPEGYSVSREKKERFSLILESASTNQTSMYLCASSLPQGRDTQYFGPGTRLTVL.

CDR3 sequence reads: CASSLAHGNGNTIYF. For the CDR3, the DNA is TGTGCCAGCAGCTTGGCGCACGGGAATGGAAACACCATATATTTT. The chain employs TRBV5-4 and TRBJ1-3; D not certain. The CDR3 consists of 15 residues. Per the germline V gene, CDR1 is SGHNT and CDR2 is YYREEE (reference sequence). V was shortened by 0 bases and J by 3 bases, with 10 bases between the two germline ends.

The count of this clone is one. V gene TRBV29-1 combines with J gene TRBJ1-2; perhaps TRBD1 as D (5 bases). The length of the CDR3 is 13 residues. The V and J ends lost 7 bases and 5 bases respectively, with 17 bases between them. Germline assignment: CDR1 SQVTM and CDR2 ANQGSEA. DNA for the CDR3: TGCAGCGCCGTGACTGGGGCCTTTTATGGCTACACCTTC. It specifies CSAVTGAFYGYTF.

This sequence joins TRBV5-6 and TRBJ2-6; 8 bases line up with TRBD1. Germline values: CDR1 SGHDT, CDR2 YYEEEE. V shed 3 bases, J shed 0 bases, and the junction held 2 bases outside the gene matches. CDR3 length: 16 amino acids. CDR3 bases: TGTGCCAGCAGCTGGGACAGGAGCTCTGGGGCCAACGTCCTGACTTTC. This translates into CASSWDRSSGANVLTF.

The V call is TRBV10-1, the J call TRBJ2-7; 7 bases line up with TRBD1. This CDR3 is 14 amino acids long. V shed 6 bases, J shed 0 bases, and the junction held 5 bases outside the gene matches. Per germline, CDR1 WNHNN and CDR2 SYGVQD (reference sequence). CDR3 sequence reads: CASSPDRASYEQYF. The CDR3 region has the DNA TGCGCCAGCAGCCCAGACAGGGCCTCCTACGAGCAGTACTTC.

The CDR3 DNA follows: TGTGCCAGCAGCCAATGGACAACAAACACTGAAGCTTTCTTT. It yields the protein CASSQWTTNTEAFF. The gene calls are TRBV4-2 and TRBJ1-1, with D possibly TRBD1 on 5 matching bases. Germline lookup yields CDR1 LGHNA and CDR2 YNFKEQ. The CDR3 spans 14 residues. V was clipped by 2 bases and J by 2 bases, with 9 bases between them.

This clone has more than one count but fewer than ten. The chain couples TRBV25-1 to TRBJ2-3, with a possible D match to TRBD1 (5 bases). Germline-derived CDR1 and CDR2 are MGHDK and SYGVNS. Trimming pared 5 bases from V and 0 bases from J, leaving 9 bases between. This CDR3 is 14 amino acids long. CDR3 sequence reads: CASSTTGSTDTQYF. CDR3 DNA: TGTGCCAGCAGTACAACAGGAAGCACAGATACGCAGTATTTT.